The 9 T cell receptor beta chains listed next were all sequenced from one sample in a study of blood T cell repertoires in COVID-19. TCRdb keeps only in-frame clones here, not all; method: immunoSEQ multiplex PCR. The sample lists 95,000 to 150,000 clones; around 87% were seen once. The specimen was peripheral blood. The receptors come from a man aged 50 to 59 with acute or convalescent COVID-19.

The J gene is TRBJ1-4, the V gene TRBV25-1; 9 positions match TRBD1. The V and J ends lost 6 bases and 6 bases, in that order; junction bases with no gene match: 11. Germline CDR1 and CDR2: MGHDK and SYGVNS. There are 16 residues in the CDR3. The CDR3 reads CASRGQGGVGHEKLFF. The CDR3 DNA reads TGTGCCAGCAGGGGACAGGGAGGAGTGGGTCATGAAAAACTGTTTTTT.

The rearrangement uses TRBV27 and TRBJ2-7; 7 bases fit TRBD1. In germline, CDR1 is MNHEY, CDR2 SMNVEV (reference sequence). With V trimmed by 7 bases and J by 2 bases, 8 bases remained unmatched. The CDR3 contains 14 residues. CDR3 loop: CASIDGQVPYEQYF. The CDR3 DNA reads TGTGCCAGCATTGACGGACAGGTCCCCTACGAGCAGTACTTC.

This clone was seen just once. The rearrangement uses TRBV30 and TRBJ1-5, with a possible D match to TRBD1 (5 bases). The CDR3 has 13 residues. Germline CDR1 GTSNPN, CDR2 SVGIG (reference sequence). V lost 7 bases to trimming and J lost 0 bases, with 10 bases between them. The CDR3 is CAYRSYSNQPQHF. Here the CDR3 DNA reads TGTGCCTACAGGTCGTATAGCAATCAGCCCCAGCATTTT.

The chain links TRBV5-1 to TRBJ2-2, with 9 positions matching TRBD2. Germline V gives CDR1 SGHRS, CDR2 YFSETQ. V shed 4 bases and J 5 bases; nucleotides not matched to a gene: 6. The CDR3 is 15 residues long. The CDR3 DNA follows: TGCGCCAGCAGCATCCTAGCGGGATTGACCGGGGAGCTGTTTTTT. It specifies CASSILAGLTGELFF.

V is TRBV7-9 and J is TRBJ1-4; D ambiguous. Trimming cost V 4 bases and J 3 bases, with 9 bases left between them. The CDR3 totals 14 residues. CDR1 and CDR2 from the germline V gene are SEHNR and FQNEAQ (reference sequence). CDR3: CASSWGAANEKLFF. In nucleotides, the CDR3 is TGTGCCAGCAGCTGGGGAGCCGCTAATGAAAAACTGTTTTTT.

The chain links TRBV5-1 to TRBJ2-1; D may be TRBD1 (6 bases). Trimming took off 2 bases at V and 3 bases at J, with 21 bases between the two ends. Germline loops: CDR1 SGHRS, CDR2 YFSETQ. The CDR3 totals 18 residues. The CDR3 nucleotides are TGCGCCAGCAGCTTCCTTCCCAATTTACAGGGACGCTACAATGAGCAGTTCTTC. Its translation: CASSFLPNLQGRYNEQFF.

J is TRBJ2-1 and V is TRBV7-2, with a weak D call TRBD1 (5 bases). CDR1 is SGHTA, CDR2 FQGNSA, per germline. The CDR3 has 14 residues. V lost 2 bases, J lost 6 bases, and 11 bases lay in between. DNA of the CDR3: TGTGCCAGCAGCTTAAACCCAGGGATCAATGAGCAGTTCTTC. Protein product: CASSLNPGINEQFF.

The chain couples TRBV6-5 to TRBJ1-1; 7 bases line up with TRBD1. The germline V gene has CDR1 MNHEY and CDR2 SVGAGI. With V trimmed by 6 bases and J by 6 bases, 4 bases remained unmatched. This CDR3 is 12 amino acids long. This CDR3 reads CASSRTGAEAFF. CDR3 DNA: TGTGCCAGCAGCCGTACAGGGGCTGAAGCTTTCTTT.

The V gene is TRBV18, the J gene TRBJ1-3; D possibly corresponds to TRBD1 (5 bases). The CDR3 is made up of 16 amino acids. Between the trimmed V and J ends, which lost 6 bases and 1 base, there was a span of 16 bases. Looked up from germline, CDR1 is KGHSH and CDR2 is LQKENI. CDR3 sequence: CASSPDPNRSGNTIYF. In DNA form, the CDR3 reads TGTGCCAGCTCCCCCGACCCCAACAGGTCTGGAAACACCATATATTTT.